The 7 T cell receptor beta chains given below trace back to one sample, sequenced in a study of a mutant IDH1 vaccine in newly diagnosed glioma. Noted time point: week 47, end of study. Doses consisted of 300 ug of mutant IDH1 20-mer peptide each, paired with topical imiquimod. The method was immunoSEQ multiplex PCR; TCRdb's version includes in-frame clones alone and lacks a portion of them. The table has tens of thousands of clones, roughly 84% seen once. These TCRs' antigens remain unknown. Sequenced material: PBMCs, taken from a glioma patient whose treatment included an IDH1 peptide vaccine. These receptors originate from a woman aged 25-40 years with glioma. Some clones in this sample may be carry-over from other donors' samples.

This clone was seen a few times. The V and J genes are TRBV7-6 and TRBJ2-2; D assignment may be TRBD1 or TRBD2 (5 bases each). Trimming pared 3 bases from V and 1 base from J, leaving 15 bases between. The V gene's germline CDR1 is SGHVS and CDR2 FNYEAQ. This CDR3 is built from 17 residues. This CDR3 is CASSLAGTLWNTGELFF. The CDR3 nucleotides are TGTGCCAGCAGCTTGGCTGGGACCCTTTGGAACACCGGGGAGCTGTTTTTT.

The chain couples TRBV28 to TRBJ2-7; 8 nucleotides line up with TRBD1. Germline values: CDR1 MDHEN, CDR2 SYDVKM. This CDR3 is 14 amino acids long. V was clipped by 5 bases and J by 6 bases; unmatched bases: 9. Here the CDR3 DNA reads TGTGCCAGCAGTCTCCCCGGGACAGGCCGCGAGCAGTACTTC. This translates into CASSLPGTGREQYF.

The chain has TRBV2 and TRBJ1-5; D not certain. Deletions cut 1 base from V and 8 bases from J, with 3 bases between. CDR1 SNHLY and CDR2 FYNNEI come from the germline V gene. This CDR3 contains 11 residues. The chain's CDR3 is CASSEGEPQHF. DNA for the CDR3: TGTGCCAGCAGTGAAGGGGAGCCCCAGCATTTT.

V is TRBV11-2 and J is TRBJ2-7; no clear D. This CDR3 is 12 amino acids long. V lost 5 bases and J 3 bases, leaving 8 bases between the germline ends. Germline values: CDR1 SGHAT, CDR2 FQNNGV. CDR3 amino acids: CASSPHRYEQYF. The CDR3 nucleotides read TGTGCCAGCAGCCCACACCGCTACGAGCAGTACTTC.

The chain has TRBV5-1 and TRBJ1-2, with D possibly TRBD1 on 5 matching bases. The CDR3 is 16 amino acids. Trimming cost V 3 bases and J 2 bases, with 17 bases left between them. Germline V CDR1 and CDR2: SGHRS, YFSETQ. The CDR3 loop is CASSSQRTGGNYGYTF. The CDR3 DNA reads as TGCGCCAGCAGCTCCCAAAGGACCGGGGGGAACTATGGCTACACCTTC. Full variable domain (remainder filled in from reference TRBV5-1 and TRBJ1-2): KAGVTQTPRYLIKTRGQQVTLSCSPISGHRSVSWYQQTPGQGLQFLFEYFSETQRNKGNFPGRFSGRQFSNSRSEMNVSTLELGDSALYLCASSSQRTGGNYGYTFGSGTRLTVV.

The chain combines TRBV9 with TRBJ2-3; a weak D match, TRBD1 (5 bases). CDR3 size: 15 residues. Per the germline V gene, CDR1 is SGDLS and CDR2 is YYNGEE. V was cut by 4 bases and J by 1 base, with 13 bases left in between. As DNA, the CDR3 is TGTGCCAGCAGCCCCCCAGGGAAGGGCACAGATACGCAGTATTTT. Amino acid sequence: CASSPPGKGTDTQYF.

In nucleotides, the CDR3 is TGTGCCACAGGGACAGGGAATGGAAATGAGCAGTTCTTC. Translating gives CATGTGNGNEQFF. V is TRBV9 and J is TRBJ2-1; 9 bases are shared with TRBD1. This CDR3 comprises 13 residues. CDR1 is SGDLS and CDR2 is YYNGEE in the germline V gene. V trimming: 9 bases; J trimming: 7 bases; junction bases outside the gene matches: 8.